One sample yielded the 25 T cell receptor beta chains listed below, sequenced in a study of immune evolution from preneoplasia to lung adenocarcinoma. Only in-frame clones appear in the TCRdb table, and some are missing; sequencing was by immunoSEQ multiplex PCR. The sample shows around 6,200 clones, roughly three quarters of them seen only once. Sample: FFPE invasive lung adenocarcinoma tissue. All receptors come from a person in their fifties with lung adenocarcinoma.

The CDR3 loop is CASSSGTSGFKKDEQYF. The CDR3 DNA sequence: TGTGCCAGCAGTTCCGGGACTAGCGGGTTCAAGAAGGACGAGCAGTACTTC. The chain carries TRBV28 and TRBJ2-7; the match to TRBD2 covers 12 bases. V shed 4 bases and J 5 bases; nucleotides not matched to a gene: 12. There are 17 residues in the CDR3. Germline CDR1 reads MDHEN; CDR2 reads SYDVKM.

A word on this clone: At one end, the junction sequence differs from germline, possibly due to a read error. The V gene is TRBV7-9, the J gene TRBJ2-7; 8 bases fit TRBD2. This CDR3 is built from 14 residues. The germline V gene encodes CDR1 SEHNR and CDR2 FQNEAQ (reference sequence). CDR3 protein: CASSIAGPANEQYF. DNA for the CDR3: TGTGCCAGCAGCATAGCGGGGCCAGCTAACGAGCAGTACTTC.

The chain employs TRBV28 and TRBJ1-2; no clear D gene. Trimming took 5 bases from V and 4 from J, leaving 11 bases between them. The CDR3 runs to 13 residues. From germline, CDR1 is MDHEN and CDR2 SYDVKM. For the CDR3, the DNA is TGTGCCAGCAGTCGGGCCTTCCGCTATGGCTACACCTTC. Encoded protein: CASSRAFRYGYTF.

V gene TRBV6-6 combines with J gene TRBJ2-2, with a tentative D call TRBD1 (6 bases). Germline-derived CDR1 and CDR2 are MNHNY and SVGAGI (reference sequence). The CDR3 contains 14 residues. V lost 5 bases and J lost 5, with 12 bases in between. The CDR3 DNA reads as TGTGCCAGCAGTCGACTTACAGGGACCGGGGAGCTGTTTTTT. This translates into CASSRLTGTGELFF.

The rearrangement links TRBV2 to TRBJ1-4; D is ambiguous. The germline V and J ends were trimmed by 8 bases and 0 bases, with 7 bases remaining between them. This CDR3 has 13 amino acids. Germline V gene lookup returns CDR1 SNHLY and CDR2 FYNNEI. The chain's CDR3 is CASWDATNEKLFF. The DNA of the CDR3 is TGTGCCAGCTGGGATGCAACTAATGAAAAACTGTTTTTT.

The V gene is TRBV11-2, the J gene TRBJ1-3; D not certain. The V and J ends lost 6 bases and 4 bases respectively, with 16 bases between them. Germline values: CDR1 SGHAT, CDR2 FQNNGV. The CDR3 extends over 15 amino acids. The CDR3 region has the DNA TGTGCCAGCAGTCCTTCCCCAGGACCGGGAAACACCATATATTTT. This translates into CASSPSPGPGNTIYF.

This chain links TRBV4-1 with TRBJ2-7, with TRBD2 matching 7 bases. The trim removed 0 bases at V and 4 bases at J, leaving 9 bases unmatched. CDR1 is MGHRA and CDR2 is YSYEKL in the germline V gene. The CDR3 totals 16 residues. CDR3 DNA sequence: TGCGCCAGCAGCCAAGAAGTGCTAGCGGCTTTATACGAGCAGTACTTC. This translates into CASSQEVLAALYEQYF.

CDR3 coding DNA: TGTGCCAGTCCCACCGGGGAGCTGTTTTTT. It specifies CASPTGELFF. This chain joins TRBV21-1 and TRBJ2-2. TRBV21-1 constitutes a pseudogene. The CDR3 spans 10 residues.

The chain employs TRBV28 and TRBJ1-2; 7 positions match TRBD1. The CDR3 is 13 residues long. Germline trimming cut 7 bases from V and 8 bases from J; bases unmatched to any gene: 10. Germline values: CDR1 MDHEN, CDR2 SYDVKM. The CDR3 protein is CASTITRGFGYTF. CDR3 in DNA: TGTGCCAGCACCATAACCAGGGGGTTCGGCTACACCTTC.

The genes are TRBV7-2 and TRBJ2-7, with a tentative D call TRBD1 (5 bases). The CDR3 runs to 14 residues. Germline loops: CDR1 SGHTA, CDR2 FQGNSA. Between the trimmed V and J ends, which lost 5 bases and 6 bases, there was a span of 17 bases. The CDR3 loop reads CASSQGLGPLEQYF. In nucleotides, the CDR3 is TGTGCCAGCAGCCAAGGGTTGGGGCCTCTCGAGCAGTACTTC.

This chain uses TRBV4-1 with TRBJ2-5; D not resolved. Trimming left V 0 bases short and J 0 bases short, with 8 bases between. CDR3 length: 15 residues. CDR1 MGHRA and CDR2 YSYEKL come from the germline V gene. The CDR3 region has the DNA TGCGCCAGCAGCCAAGATCCTGAAGACCAAGAGACCCAGTACTTC. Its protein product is CASSQDPEDQETQYF.

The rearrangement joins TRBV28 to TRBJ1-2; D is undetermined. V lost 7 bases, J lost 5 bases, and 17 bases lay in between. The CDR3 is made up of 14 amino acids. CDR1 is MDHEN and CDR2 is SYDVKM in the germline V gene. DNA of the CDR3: TGTGCCAGCACCCTGACCGGTCGAGGATATGGCTACACCTTC. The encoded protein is CASTLTGRGYGYTF.

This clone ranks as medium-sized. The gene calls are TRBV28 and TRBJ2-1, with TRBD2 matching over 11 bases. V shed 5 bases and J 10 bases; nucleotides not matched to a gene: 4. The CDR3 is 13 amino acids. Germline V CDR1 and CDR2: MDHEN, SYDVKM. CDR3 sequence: CASSLGTSGEQFF. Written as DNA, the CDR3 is TGTGCCAGCAGTCTCGGGACTAGCGGAGAGCAGTTCTTC. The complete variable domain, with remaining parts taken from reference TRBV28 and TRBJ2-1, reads DVKVTQSSRYLVKRTGEKVFLECVQDMDHENMFWYRQDPGLGLRLIYFSYDVKMKEKGDIPEGYSVSREKKERFSLILESASTNQTSMYLCASSLGTSGEQFFGPGTRLTVL.

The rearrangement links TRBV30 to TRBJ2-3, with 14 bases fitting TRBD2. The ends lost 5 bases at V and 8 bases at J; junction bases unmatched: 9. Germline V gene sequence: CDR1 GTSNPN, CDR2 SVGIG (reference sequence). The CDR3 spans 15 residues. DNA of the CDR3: TGTGCCTGGGTGATTCCGGGACTAGCGGGAGCTACGCAGTATTTT. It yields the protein CAWVIPGLAGATQYF.

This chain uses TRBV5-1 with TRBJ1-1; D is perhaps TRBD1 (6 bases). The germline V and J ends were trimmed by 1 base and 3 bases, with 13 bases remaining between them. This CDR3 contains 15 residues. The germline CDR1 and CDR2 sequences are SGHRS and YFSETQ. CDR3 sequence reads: CASSLTRGGYTEAFF. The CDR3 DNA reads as TGCGCCAGCAGCTTGACCAGGGGAGGGTACACTGAAGCTTTCTTT. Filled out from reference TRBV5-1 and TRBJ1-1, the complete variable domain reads KAGVTQTPRYLIKTRGQQVTLSCSPISGHRSVSWYQQTPGQGLQFLFEYFSETQRNKGNFPGRFSGRQFSNSRSEMNVSTLELGDSALYLCASSLTRGGYTEAFFGQGTRLTVV.

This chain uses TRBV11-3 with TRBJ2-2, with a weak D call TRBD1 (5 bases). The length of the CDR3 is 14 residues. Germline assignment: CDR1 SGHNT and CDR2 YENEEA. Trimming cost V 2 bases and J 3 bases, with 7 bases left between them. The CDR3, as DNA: TGTGCCAGCAGCTTAAAGGGGTACACCGGGGAGCTGTTTTTT. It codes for CASSLKGYTGELFF.

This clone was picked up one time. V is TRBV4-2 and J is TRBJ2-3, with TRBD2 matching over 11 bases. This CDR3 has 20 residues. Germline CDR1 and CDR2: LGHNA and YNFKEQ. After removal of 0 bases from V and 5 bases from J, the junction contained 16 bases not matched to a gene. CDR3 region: CASSQDGFIALAGVKDTQYF. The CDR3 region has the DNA TGTGCCAGCAGCCAAGACGGATTCATCGCACTAGCGGGAGTCAAAGATACGCAGTATTTT.

The CDR3 loop reads CASSLKGNEKLFF. The CDR3 DNA follows: TGTGCCAGCAGCTTAAAGGGTAATGAAAAACTGTTTTTT. The V and J genes are TRBV7-9 and TRBJ1-4; D is uncertain. Trimming pared 2 bases from V and 4 bases from J, leaving 5 bases between. The CDR3 has 13 amino acids. CDR1 and CDR2 (germline): SEHNR, FQNEAQ (reference sequence).

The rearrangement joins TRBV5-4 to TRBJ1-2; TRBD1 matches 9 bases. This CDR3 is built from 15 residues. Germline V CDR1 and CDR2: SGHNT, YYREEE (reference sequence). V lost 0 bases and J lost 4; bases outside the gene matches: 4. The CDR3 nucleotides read TGTGCCAGCAGCTTGGGAGGGACAGGGATCTATGGCTACACCTTC. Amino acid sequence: CASSLGGTGIYGYTF.

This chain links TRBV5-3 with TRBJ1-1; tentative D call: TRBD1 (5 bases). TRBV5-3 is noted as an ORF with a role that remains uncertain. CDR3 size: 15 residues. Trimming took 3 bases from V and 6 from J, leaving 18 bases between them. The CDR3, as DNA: TGTGCCAGAAGCTCGGGGTCGGGGGAGACGTCTGAAGCTTTCTTT. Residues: CARSSGSGETSEAFF.

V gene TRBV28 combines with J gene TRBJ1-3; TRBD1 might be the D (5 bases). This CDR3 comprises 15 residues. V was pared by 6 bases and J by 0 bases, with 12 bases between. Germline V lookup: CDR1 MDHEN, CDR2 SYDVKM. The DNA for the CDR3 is TGTGCCAGCAGGCCCTCGGGGCCCTCTGGAAACACCATATATTTT. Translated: CASRPSGPSGNTIYF.

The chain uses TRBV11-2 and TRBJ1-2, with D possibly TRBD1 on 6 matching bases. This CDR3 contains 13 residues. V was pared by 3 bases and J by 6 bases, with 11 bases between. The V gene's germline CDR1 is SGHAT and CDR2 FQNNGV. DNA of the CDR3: TGTGCCAGCAGCTTTGGGGGGCGGGATGGCTACACCTTC. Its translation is CASSFGGRDGYTF.

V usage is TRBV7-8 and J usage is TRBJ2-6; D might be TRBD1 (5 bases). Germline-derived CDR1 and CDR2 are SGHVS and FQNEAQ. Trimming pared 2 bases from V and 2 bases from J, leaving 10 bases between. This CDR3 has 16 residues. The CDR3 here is CASSLIDRAGANVLTF. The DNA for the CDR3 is TGTGCCAGCAGCTTAATCGACAGAGCTGGGGCCAACGTCCTGACTTTC.

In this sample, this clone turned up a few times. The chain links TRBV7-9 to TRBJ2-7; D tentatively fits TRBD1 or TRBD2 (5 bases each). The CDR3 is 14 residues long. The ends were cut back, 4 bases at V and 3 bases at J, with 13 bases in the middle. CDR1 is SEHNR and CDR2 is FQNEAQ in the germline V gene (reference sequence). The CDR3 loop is CASSWDGTVYEQYF. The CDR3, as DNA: TGTGCCAGCAGCTGGGACGGGACGGTCTACGAGCAGTACTTC.

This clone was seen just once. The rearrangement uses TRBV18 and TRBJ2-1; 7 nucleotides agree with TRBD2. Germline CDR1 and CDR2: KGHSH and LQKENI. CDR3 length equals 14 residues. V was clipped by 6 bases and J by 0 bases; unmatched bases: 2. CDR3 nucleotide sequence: TGTGCCAGCTCGGGGGGGAGCTCCTACAATGAGCAGTTCTTC. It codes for CASSGGSSYNEQFF. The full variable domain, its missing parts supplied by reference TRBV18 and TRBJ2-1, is NAGVMQNPRHLVRRRGQEARLRCSPMKGHSHVYWYRQLPEEGLKFMVYLQKENIIDESGMPKERFSAEFPKEGPSILRIQQVVRGDSAAYFCASSGGSSYNEQFFGPGTRLTVL.